This T cell receptor (beta chain) was documented in a study of T cell responses to AZD1222 COVID-19 vaccine. Study-level background: Second doses were pooled across both intervals (about 4 or about 12 weeks).

Germline CDR1 MNHEY, CDR2 SVGAGI. The CDR3 covers 14 residues. The V and J ends lost 7 bases and 2 bases respectively, with 15 bases between them. TCRdb's copy holds only in-frame clones and misses some; the assay was immunoSEQ multiplex PCR. The sample has about 120,000 clones, more than 80% seen once. Details on this clone: No antigen is known for it.

Study outcomes and limitations: Possibly, clonal diversity was underestimated; donors were largely white British and included more females. Two AZD1222 doses significantly raised spike-specific TCR breadth and depth over controls.

The receptor's source is an adult in good health. J is TRBJ2-7 and V is TRBV6-5; D tentatively reads TRBD1 or TRBD2 (6 bases each). This specimen was peripheral blood, taken on day 0 of AZD1222 vaccination. The CDR3 bases are TGTGCCAGCACGAACCAGGAGGGGGCCTACGAGCAGTACTTC. Translating it yields CASTNQEGAYEQYF.